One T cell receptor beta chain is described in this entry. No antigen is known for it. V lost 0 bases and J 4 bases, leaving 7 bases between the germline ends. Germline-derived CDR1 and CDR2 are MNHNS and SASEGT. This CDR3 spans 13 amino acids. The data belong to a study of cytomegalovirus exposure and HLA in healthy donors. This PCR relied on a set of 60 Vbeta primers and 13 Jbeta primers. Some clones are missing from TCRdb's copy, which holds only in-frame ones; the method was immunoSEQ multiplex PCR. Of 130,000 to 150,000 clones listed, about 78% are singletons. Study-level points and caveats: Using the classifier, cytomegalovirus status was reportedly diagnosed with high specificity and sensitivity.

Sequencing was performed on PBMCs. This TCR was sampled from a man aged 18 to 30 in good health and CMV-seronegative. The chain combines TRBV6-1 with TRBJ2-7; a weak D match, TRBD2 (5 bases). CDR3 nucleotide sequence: TGTGCCAGCAGTGAAGCAGAGGGATACGAGCAGTACTTC. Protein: CASSEAEGYEQYF.